This T cell receptor beta chain was recovered during a study of beta chain features in type 1 diabetes. The whole isolated RNA underwent reverse transcription, so sequencing captured expressed TCRB transcripts. There were approximately 3.5 million reads on average in the naive, central memory and regulatory T cell samples. Libraries were prepared by immunoSEQ multiplex PCR; TCRdb keeps only in-frame clonotypes and omits some of them. The data contain hundreds of thousands of clones, about 32% of them singletons. Study-wide results and caveats: Insertions at VDJ junctions were less frequent in type 1 diabetes patients. These patients also deleted more nucleotides at the same junctions. Within patients, naive, central memory and Treg TCRB repertoires seemed more similar than within healthy donors.

In the case of this clone: The antigen is undetermined.

This CDR3 has 13 residues. Germline CDR1 is KGHSH and CDR2 is LQKENI. V lost 3 bases, J lost 5 bases, and 8 bases lay in between. Purity of each sorted population was above 95%. This chain connects TRBV18 to TRBJ2-1; no clear D gene. The sample was naive CD4+ T cells from blood. The clonotype originates from a man aged 18 to 35 in good health. The CDR3 sequence is CASSPDRDNEQFF. The DNA of the CDR3 is TGTGCCAGCTCACCGGATCGGGACAATGAGCAGTTCTTC.